One and the same sample provided the 7 T cell receptor beta chains below, sequenced in a study of blood T cells in healthy people across ages. For the second PCR, which ran for about 7 to 11 cycles, a sample-barcoded 5' primer and a J-beta primer mix were used. TCRdb reanalysed the 5' RACE reads using MiXCR and keeps one entry per CDR3 protein. The data show 1.5 million to 2 million distinct CDR3 sequences, with about 35% seen just once and around 11% held by the top ten. The sequenced sample was blood. The receptors originated from a woman aged 30 to 39 in good health.

This clonotype was seen more than once but under ten times. V gene TRBV12-3 or TRBV12-4 combines with J gene TRBJ2-7; TRBD1 matches 9 bases. The J call may be incorrect, as the DNA end agrees better with TRBJ2-5. The CDR3 contains 16 residues. As DNA, the CDR3 is TGTGCCAGCAGTTTCCGAACCGGACAGGGGAGGCAGACCCAGTACTTC. It specifies CASSFRTGQGRQTQYF.

This chain joins TRBV28 and TRBJ1-4; D gene uncertain. Germline V lookup: CDR1 MDHEN, CDR2 SYDVKM. CDR3 size: 14 residues. V dropped 3 bases and J dropped 7 bases, with 12 bases sitting between them. CDR3 sequence (DNA): TGTGCCAGCAGTTTGTGGGAGAACCTTGAAAAACTGTTTTTT. This gives the protein CASSLWENLEKLFF. Based on the CDR3 plus reference TRBV28 and TRBJ1-4, the full variable domain is DVKVTQSSRYLVKRTGEKVFLECVQDMDHENMFWYRQDPGLGLRLIYFSYDVKMKEKGDIPEGYSVSREKKERFSLILESASTNQTSMYLCASSLWENLEKLFFGSGTQLSVL.

This clonotype occurred a few times. This chain uses TRBV28 with TRBJ2-2; 8 bases are shared with TRBD2. This CDR3 is built from 15 residues. Unmatched junction bases numbered 6, after V lost 4 bases and J lost 5 bases. CDR1 and CDR2 from the germline V gene are MDHEN and SYDVKM. CDR3 sequence reads: CASSWYTGGTGELFF. CDR3 sequence (DNA): TGTGCCAGCAGTTGGTACACGGGAGGGACCGGGGAGCTGTTTTTT.

Comments on this clonotype: Germline and junction disagree at one end, which may indicate a read error. The V and J genes are TRBV20-1 and TRBJ2-3; 8 positions match TRBD1. Germline CDR1 DFQATT, CDR2 SNEGSKA (reference sequence). This CDR3 comprises 11 residues. The CDR3 here is CSATTGDMQYF. CDR3 nucleotide sequence: TGCAGTGCCACGACAGGGGATATGCAGTATTTT.

This clonotype was observed a handful of times. CDR3 DNA: TGTGCCAGCAGCTTAGATCCGTCAGGGGGCTATGGCTACACCTTC. It translates to CASSLDPSGGYGYTF. This chain links TRBV11-2 with TRBJ1-2, with 7 bases that match TRBD1. Germline CDR1 reads SGHAT; CDR2 reads FQNNGV. After removal of 0 bases from V and 4 bases from J, the junction contained 5 bases not matched to a gene. The CDR3 is 15 amino acids.

A few counts support this clonotype. The CDR3 DNA is TGCGCCAGCAGCTCCCCGCCTAGCGACGAGCAGTACTTC. Protein product: CASSSPPSDEQYF. V and J are TRBV5-1 and TRBJ2-7, with D tentatively TRBD2 (6 bases). Deletions cut 3 bases from V and 5 bases from J, with 12 bases between. This CDR3 is built from 13 residues. CDR1 is SGHRS, CDR2 YFSETQ, per germline.

Here the CDR3 DNA reads TGTGCCAGCAGCTTATCGAGCGGGAGGGCAGATACGCAGTATTTT. Protein product: CASSLSSGRADTQYF. This chain uses TRBV7-2 with TRBJ2-3, with TRBD2 identical over 10 bases. This CDR3 region has 15 residues. From germline, CDR1 is SGHTA and CDR2 FQGNSA. V lost 2 bases to trimming and J lost 4 bases; unmatched junction nucleotides: 3.